Below, one T cell receptor (beta chain) is given with its context. These data belong to a study of blood T cell repertoires in COVID-19. The table came from immunoSEQ multiplex PCR; TCRdb's copy has only in-frame clones and leaves some out. The table records tens of thousands of clones, roughly 90% of them present only once. The TCR was taken from a man aged 50 to 59 with COVID-19, enrolled during active disease. Sample: peripheral blood.

This CDR3 is CASSQGQGINQPQHF. Written as DNA, the CDR3 is TGTGCCAGCAGCCAAGGACAGGGGATAAATCAGCCCCAGCATTTT. The chain links TRBV3-1 (or the pseudogene TRBV3-2) to TRBJ1-5, with TRBD1 matching over 8 bases. The CDR3 contains 15 residues. Germline assignment: CDR1 LGHDT and CDR2 YNNKEL (reference sequence). With V trimmed by 1 base and J by 4 bases, 3 bases remained unmatched.